The 16 T cell receptor beta chains below all came from one sample that was sequenced in a study of cytomegalovirus exposure and HLA in healthy donors (dated by TCRdb to about 2017). Library preparation was by the immunoSEQ multiplex PCR assay. For the multiplex PCR, a mixture combining 60 forward primers for TCR Vbeta segments and 13 reverse primers for TCR Jbeta segments was used. Sourced from immuneACCESS, this table was stored by TCRdb with only in-frame sequences that have V and J called. A share of the clones is absent; for the studies checked, an unresolved V gene accounts for under half, and the remainder has no known explanation. The sample contains around 130,000 clones, about two thirds of them found a single time. Of the sample, about 3.1% falls within the top ten clones. Material: PBMCs. Source of these receptors: a human donor in good health.

This clone was picked up one time. V gene TRBV10-3 combines with J gene TRBJ1-2; TRBD1 matches 10 bases. J lost 6 bases, V lost 0 bases, and 10 bases had no gene match. CDR3 length equals 17 residues. CDR1 is ENHRY, CDR2 SYGVKD, per germline. The CDR3 bases are TGTGCCATCAGTGAGTCCGGGACAGGGGTTAAAATGCATGGCTACACCTTC. Protein product: CAISESGTGVKMHGYTF.

This rearrangement joins TRBV7-3 to TRBJ2-7, with 8 bases aligning to TRBD1. Germline CDR1 and CDR2: SGHTA and FQGTGA. The CDR3 spans 16 residues. The V and J ends lost 3 bases and 2 bases, in that order; junction bases with no gene match: 9. For the CDR3, the DNA is TGTGCCAGCAGCTTCGGAGGACAGGGCCCGCCCTACGAGCAGTACTTC. Encoded protein: CASSFGGQGPPYEQYF.

The gene calls are TRBV10-3 and TRBJ1-1, with D tentatively TRBD1 (6 bases). The CDR3 spans 15 residues. V lost 5 bases, J lost 1 base, and 14 bases lay in between. The germline V gene encodes CDR1 ENHRY and CDR2 SYGVKD. The CDR3 loop reads CAISLKDRSNTEAFF. CDR3 bases: TGTGCCATCAGTTTAAAGGACAGATCGAACACTGAAGCTTTCTTT.

The chain couples TRBV7-2 to TRBJ1-2; perhaps TRBD1 as D (6 bases). The CDR3 extends over 14 amino acids. Germline CDR1 SGHTA, CDR2 FQGNSA. Trimming stripped 5 bases from V and 4 bases from J, with 14 bases between. The CDR3 DNA sequence: TGTGCCAGCAGCGAGGGGGGGACCGGCTATGGCTACACCTTC. Protein: CASSEGGTGYGYTF.

V gene TRBV5-1 combines with J gene TRBJ1-1, with 9 bases identical to TRBD1. Germline lookup yields CDR1 SGHRS and CDR2 YFSETQ. The CDR3 extends over 15 amino acids. V gave up 0 bases and J gave up 4 bases; unmatched junction bases: 4. The DNA of the CDR3 is TGCGCCAGCAGCTTGGCCGGACAGGGGCCCACTGAAGCTTTCTTT. As protein: CASSLAGQGPTEAFF.

This chain uses TRBV30 with TRBJ1-5, with 7 bases fitting TRBD1. Losses at the gene ends were 2 bases for V and 1 base for J; bases not matched to a gene: 5. Germline values: CDR1 GTSNPN, CDR2 SVGIG (reference sequence). The CDR3 runs to 15 residues. This CDR3 is CAWSREQGSNQPQHF. CDR3 DNA: TGTGCCTGGAGTCGGGAACAGGGGAGCAATCAGCCCCAGCATTTT.

This chain connects TRBV29-1 to TRBJ2-6; a possible D gene is TRBD1 (6 bases). The germline V and J ends were trimmed by 7 bases and 0 bases, with 10 bases remaining between them. The CDR3 is made up of 14 amino acids. From germline, CDR1 is SQVTM and CDR2 ANQGSEA. This CDR3 reads CSALDSSGANVLTF. DNA for the CDR3: TGCAGCGCCTTGGACAGCTCTGGGGCCAACGTCCTGACTTTC.

V gene TRBV28 combines with J gene TRBJ1-1; TRBD1 agrees at 10 bases. The germline CDR1 and CDR2 sequences are MDHEN and SYDVKM. This CDR3 region has 16 residues. V lost 5 bases and J lost 4; bases outside the gene matches: 10. The DNA for the CDR3 is TGTGCCAGCAGTGGATGGACAGGGGGGGTTGGCACTGAAGCTTTCTTT. It yields the protein CASSGWTGGVGTEAFF.

For the CDR3, the DNA is TGTGCCAGCAGTTACGCCCCCGGGACAGGGGTCGACGAGCAGTACTTC. The encoded protein is CASSYAPGTGVDEQYF. The chain recombines TRBV6-5 with TRBJ2-7, with 10 bases lining up with TRBD1. Germline V lookup: CDR1 MNHEY, CDR2 SVGAGI. V dropped 2 bases and J dropped 5; count of bases not matched to a gene: 9. The CDR3 runs 16 residues.

This clone showed up just a few times. V usage is TRBV19 and J usage is TRBJ2-2; 9 nucleotides agree with TRBD2. After removal of 3 bases from V and 4 bases from J, the junction contained 12 bases not matched to a gene. Per the germline V gene, CDR1 is LNHDA and CDR2 is SQIVND (reference sequence). The length of the CDR3 is 18 residues. The CDR3 nucleotides read TGTGCCAGTAGTATTCTCGGGGCGGGGGGGCCGGGCACCGGGGAGCTGTTTTTT. The encoded protein is CASSILGAGGPGTGELFF.

V is TRBV5-1 and J is TRBJ1-2; D remains unclear. Germline V CDR1 and CDR2: SGHRS, YFSETQ. Trimming stripped 0 bases from V and 4 bases from J, with 7 bases between. The CDR3 consists of 13 residues. CDR3 protein: CASSLAEPYGYTF. The CDR3, as DNA: TGCGCCAGCAGCTTGGCGGAGCCCTATGGCTACACCTTC.

The rearrangement joins TRBV5-1 to TRBJ1-1; TRBD1 is a possible D gene (6 bases). Per the germline V gene, CDR1 is SGHRS and CDR2 is YFSETQ. V was clipped by 4 bases and J by 12 bases, with 22 bases between them. The CDR3 has 14 residues. The CDR3 region is CASSPLTPTQGSFF. The CDR3, as DNA: TGCGCCAGCAGCCCCTTAACTCCTACGCAGGGGTCTTTCTTT.

The genes are TRBV10-2 and TRBJ2-3; 8 nucleotides agree with TRBD2. V trimming: 9 bases; J trimming: 0 bases; junction bases outside the gene matches: 8. This CDR3 is built from 15 residues. From germline, CDR1 is WSHSY and CDR2 SAAADI. This CDR3 reads CASTGERGSTDTQYF. CDR3 bases: TGCGCCAGTACGGGGGAGCGGGGGAGCACAGATACGCAGTATTTT.

The chain employs TRBV11-2 and TRBJ2-7; TRBD1 aligns across 10 bases. The CDR3 totals 16 residues. Trimming removed 4 bases from V and 1 base from J; junction bases left unmatched: 7. Per germline, CDR1 SGHAT and CDR2 FQNNGV. The CDR3 is CASSSPGTGDSYEQYF. The CDR3 DNA follows: TGTGCCAGCAGCTCGCCCGGGACAGGGGATTCCTACGAGCAGTACTTC. Based on the CDR3 plus reference TRBV11-2 and TRBJ2-7, the full variable domain is EAGVAQSPRYKIIEKRQSVAFWCNPISGHATLYWYQQILGQGPKLLIQFQNNGVVDDSQLPKDRFSAERLKGVDSTLKIQPAKLEDSAVYLCASSSPGTGDSYEQYFGPGTRLTVT.

The gene calls are TRBV5-1 and TRBJ1-2; weak D call: TRBD1 (5 bases). The CDR3 consists of 13 residues. V was cut by 0 bases and J by 4 bases, with 7 bases left in between. Germline V lookup: CDR1 SGHRS, CDR2 YFSETQ. CDR3 DNA sequence: TGCGCCAGCAGCTTGGGACAGCCCTATGGCTACACCTTC. It translates to CASSLGQPYGYTF.

The chain joins TRBV27 to TRBJ2-1, with 10 bases fitting TRBD2. Trimming took 5 bases from V and 6 from J; bases not matched to a gene: 10. The germline V gene has CDR1 MNHEY and CDR2 SMNVEV (reference sequence). The CDR3 spans 16 residues. CDR3 nucleotide sequence: TGTGCCAGCAGTCCCCTACGAGCGGGAGGGCCCAATGAGCAGTTCTTC. Translating it yields CASSPLRAGGPNEQFF.